Presented here are 15 T cell receptor beta chains from one specimen sequenced in a study of human T cells and chemical hapten exposure. Time point noted: pre-sensitization, week 0. Treatment indicated: therapeutic diphenylcyclopropenone sensitization with weekly scalp DPC. In TCRdb, the RACE reads were re-called with MiXCR into one record per CDR3 protein. The sample carries 38,000 or so distinct CDR3 sequences, about 7.6% recorded once. This specimen consisted of whole blood, obtained in connection with sensitization to the hapten diphenylcyclopropenone (DPC). All receptors derive from a woman aged 45-65 years with alopecia areata. Some clones in this sample may be carry-over from other donors' samples.

This clonotype was found many times. V usage is TRBV3-1 and J usage is TRBJ2-4; TRBD1 aligns across 7 bases. The CDR3 contains 17 residues. V lost 0 bases to trimming and J lost 0 bases; unmatched junction nucleotides: 5. CDR1 is LGHDT and CDR2 is YNNKEL in the germline V gene (reference sequence). In DNA, the CDR3 is TGTGCCAGCAGCCAAGAGGGGACAGTCCTAGCCAAAAACATTCAGTACTTC. Amino acid sequence: CASSQEGTVLAKNIQYF.

This clonotype was seen repeatedly, ten times or more. The chain couples TRBV10-2 to TRBJ2-3; TRBD2 matches at 10 bases. The CDR3 length is 18 residues. Germline values: CDR1 WSHSY, CDR2 SAAADI. With V trimmed by 0 bases and J by 0 bases, 6 bases remained unmatched. The CDR3 protein is CASSESTGTSVSTDTQYF. The CDR3 coding sequence is TGCGCCAGCAGTGAGTCCACAGGGACTAGCGTTAGCACAGATACGCAGTATTTT.

There are many counts of this clonotype. This chain uses TRBV29-1 with TRBJ1-5; D may be TRBD1 (6 bases). CDR3 length: 15 residues. V lost 4 bases to trimming and J lost 4 bases, with 17 bases between them. Germline loops: CDR1 SQVTM, CDR2 ANQGSEA. CDR3 residues: CSVGSGGAGNQPQHF. Written as DNA, the CDR3 is TGCAGCGTTGGGTCCGGGGGCGCGGGTAATCAGCCCCAGCATTTT.

This clonotype has just a few counts. The rearrangement joins TRBV3-1 to TRBJ2-4, with 7 bases identical to TRBD2. V lost 0 bases to trimming and J lost 6 bases; unmatched junction nucleotides: 5. This CDR3 region has 15 residues. Germline V gene lookup returns CDR1 LGHDT and CDR2 YNNKEL (reference sequence). The CDR3 DNA follows: TGTGCCAGCAGCCAAGATCTGACTAGCCCAAACATTCAGTACTTC. Its translation: CASSQDLTSPNIQYF.

This clonotype was seen repeatedly, ten times or more. This chain connects TRBV15 to TRBJ2-2, with 9 bases aligning to TRBD2. V lost 4 bases and J lost 5; bases outside the gene matches: 8. CDR1 and CDR2 (germline): LNHNV, YYDKDF (reference sequence). There are 16 residues in the CDR3. The CDR3 DNA is TGTGCCACCAGCATCCCAGCGGGAGGTGGGACCGGGGAGCTGTTTTTT. It specifies CATSIPAGGGTGELFF.

This clonotype has at least ten counts. This chain uses TRBV20-1 with TRBJ2-1, with 12 positions matching TRBD2. The germline gives CDR1 DFQATT, CDR2 SNEGSKA (reference sequence). The CDR3 contains 15 residues. Germline trimming cut 3 bases from V and 8 bases from J; bases unmatched to any gene: 8. The chain's CDR3 is CSARGGLAGSDEQFF. CDR3 coding DNA: TGCAGTGCTAGGGGGGGACTAGCGGGTTCGGATGAGCAGTTCTTC.

This clonotype was detected many times. The chain employs TRBV11-2 and TRBJ2-2; D remains ambiguous. This CDR3 spans 13 amino acids. V gave up 4 bases and J gave up 5 bases, with 8 bases separating them. Germline CDR1 SGHAT, CDR2 FQNNGV. CDR3 region: CASSSARTGELFF. The CDR3 region has the DNA TGTGCCAGCAGCTCGGCGAGAACCGGGGAGCTGTTTTTT.

This clonotype was counted ten times or more. The gene calls are TRBV19 and TRBJ2-1, with D unresolved. The CDR3 consists of 18 residues. Trimming shortened V by 11 bases and J by 3 bases, and 29 bases separated the two germline ends. Germline loops: CDR1 LNHDA, CDR2 SQIVND (reference sequence). Here the CDR3 reads CAFSLNSDSPQDYNEQFF. The CDR3 DNA is TGTGCCTTCAGCTTAAACTCCGATAGTCCCCAAGACTACAATGAGCAGTTCTTC.

This clonotype was detected ten times or more. V gene TRBV29-1 combines with J gene TRBJ2-5, with a tentative D call TRBD1 (5 bases). The germline V gene has CDR1 SQVTM and CDR2 ANQGSEA. The CDR3 is 13 residues long. Trimming removed 7 bases at V and 5 bases at J, with 17 bases between. DNA of the CDR3: TGCAGCGCGTGGGCAGGGTTGGGTGAGACCCAGTACTTC. Protein product: CSAWAGLGETQYF.

This clonotype has a count of ten or more. This chain connects TRBV6-2 or TRBV6-3 to TRBJ2-7; no clear D gene. V was trimmed by 6 bases and J by 1 base, leaving 10 bases between them. The V gene's germline CDR1 is MNHEY and CDR2 SVGEGT. The CDR3 runs to 13 residues. The DNA for the CDR3 is TGTGCCAGCAGCCCCGACGGTTCCTACGAGCAGTACTTC. It yields the protein CASSPDGSYEQYF.

This clonotype was counted many times. The J gene is TRBJ2-7, the V gene TRBV20-1; no firm D call. The CDR3 totals 13 residues. With 6 bases removed from V and 0 bases from J, the gap between germline ends came to 12 bases. Germline V gives CDR1 DFQATT, CDR2 SNEGSKA (reference sequence). CDR3 nucleotide sequence: TGCAGTGCCTCCCCCAGCCCCTCCTACGAGCAGTACTTC. Its translation is CSASPSPSYEQYF.

The rearrangement uses TRBV7-6 and TRBJ2-3, with a possible D match to TRBD2 (5 bases). The CDR3 spans 14 residues. Germline V gene sequence: CDR1 SGHVS, CDR2 FNYEAQ. V lost 0 bases, J lost 5 bases, and 9 bases lay in between. The CDR3 here is CASSLAGAVDTQYF. In DNA form, the CDR3 reads TGTGCCAGCAGCTTAGCGGGAGCCGTAGATACGCAGTATTTT.

This clonotype was counted only a few times. The V gene is TRBV6-6, the J gene TRBJ1-2; D is uncertain. This CDR3 is 12 amino acids long. Trimming stripped 8 bases from V and 0 bases from J, with 7 bases between. The germline V gene encodes CDR1 MNHNY and CDR2 SVGAGI (reference sequence). The CDR3 protein is CASSKANYGYTF. CDR3 coding DNA: TGTGCCAGCTCCAAGGCTAACTATGGCTACACCTTC.

This clonotype was seen ten or more times. The chain employs TRBV24-1 and TRBJ2-3; 13 nucleotides match TRBD2. The CDR3 length is 18 residues. The germline gives CDR1 KGHDR, CDR2 SFDVKD. Trimming cost V 7 bases and J 3 bases; bases outside gene matches: 12. In DNA form, the CDR3 reads TGTGCCACCAGCCCCCGCGGGACTAGCGGGATCCGAACAGATACGCAGTATTTT. Protein: CATSPRGTSGIRTDTQYF.

This clonotype was observed many times. This chain connects TRBV5-1 to TRBJ2-5; 7 positions agree with TRBD1. This CDR3 is 17 amino acids long. Germline values: CDR1 SGHRS, CDR2 YFSETQ. The junction had 14 bases not matched to a gene; V was cut back by 4 bases and J by 2 bases. The chain's CDR3 is CASSTSTGSRGQETQYF. The CDR3 DNA follows: TGCGCCAGCAGCACATCGACAGGGAGCAGGGGGCAAGAGACCCAGTACTTC.